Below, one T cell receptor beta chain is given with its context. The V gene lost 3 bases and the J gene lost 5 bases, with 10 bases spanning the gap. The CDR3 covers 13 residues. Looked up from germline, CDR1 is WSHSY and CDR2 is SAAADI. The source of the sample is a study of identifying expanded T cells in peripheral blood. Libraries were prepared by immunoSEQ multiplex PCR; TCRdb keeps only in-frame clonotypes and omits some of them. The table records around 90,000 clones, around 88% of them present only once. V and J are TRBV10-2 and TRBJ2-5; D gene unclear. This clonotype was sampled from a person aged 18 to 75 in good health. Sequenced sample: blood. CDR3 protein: CASSDEVSETQYF. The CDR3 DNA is TGCGCCAGCAGTGACGAGGTCAGCGAGACCCAGTACTTC.